These T cell receptor beta chains were read from a single sample in a study of STAT3 mutations in large granular lymphocyte leukemia. Sequencing was performed with immunoSEQ multiplex PCR; in TCRdb, only in-frame clones are kept and a portion is missing. This table has around 8,500 clones, 85% to 90% appearing once. The sequencing input was peripheral blood mononuclear cells. These receptors all come from an elderly man with T-cell large granular lymphocyte leukemia. Some clones in this sample may be carry-over from other donors' samples. Each CDR3 is given with its conserved first and last residue. A D gene is named only where the DNA matches it firmly. Clone size is not always given. Where it is, it says once, few, many or a class for expanded clones.

D: .; V: TRBV6-6; size: .; length: 14; J: TRBJ1-5; DNA: TGTGCCAGCAGTACAGGGACGTACGATCAGCCCCAGCATTTT; CDR3: CASSTGTYDQPQHF
D: TRBD2; V: TRBV7-9; size: .; length: 15; J: TRBJ2-1; DNA: TGTGCCAGCACCCCGGGGGGGAGCTCCTACAATGAGCAGTTCTTC; CDR3: CASTPGGSSYNEQFF
D: .; V: TRBV5-1; size: .; length: 12; J: TRBJ2-1; DNA: TGCGCCAGCAGTCGCGCGGACAATGAGCAGTTCTTC; CDR3: CASSRADNEQFF
D: .; V: TRBV7-3; size: .; length: 13; J: TRBJ2-1; DNA: TGTGCCAGCAGCACTCCGGTCTCCAATGAGCAGTTCTTC; CDR3: CASSTPVSNEQFF
D: .; V: TRBV7-2; size: .; length: 15; J: TRBJ2-5; DNA: TGTGCCAGCAGCTTAGGGGTTTGGCCACAGGAGACCCAGTACTTC; CDR3: CASSLGVWPQETQYF
D: .; V: TRBV28; size: once; length: 14; J: TRBJ1-5; DNA: TGTGCCAGCACTCAGTTAGGGGTAAATCAGCCCCAGCATTTT; CDR3: CASTQLGVNQPQHF
D: .; V: TRBV6-1; size: .; length: 14; J: TRBJ1-2; DNA: TGTGCCAGCAGTGAAGTTGTCCAGAACTATGGCTACACCTTC; CDR3: CASSEVVQNYGYTF
D: .; V: TRBV19; size: .; length: 14; J: TRBJ2-2; DNA: TGTGCCAGTAGTATAGCCGAGGACGGCGGGGAGCTGTTTTTT; CDR3: CASSIAEDGGELFF
D: TRBD1; V: TRBV18; size: .; length: 15; J: TRBJ2-5; DNA: TGTGCCAGCTCATCGCTTACAGGGGGCCAAGAGACCCAGTACTTC; CDR3: CASSSLTGGQETQYF
D: .; V: TRBV29-1; size: .; length: 11; J: TRBJ2-5; DNA: TGCAGCGTCGGACAGTCAGAGACCCAGTACTTC; CDR3: CSVGQSETQYF
D: TRBD1; V: TRBV6-1; size: .; length: 12; J: TRBJ1-2; DNA: TGTGCCAGCACGGGGACAGGGCGAGGCTACACCTTC; CDR3: CASTGTGRGYTF
D: .; V: TRBV15; size: .; length: 12; J: TRBJ1-5; DNA: TGTGCCACCAGCGGCTCTAATCAGCCCCAGCATTTT; CDR3: CATSGSNQPQHF
D: .; V: TRBV7-8; size: .; length: 16; J: TRBJ2-7; DNA: TGTGCCAGCAGCTCCTCCCCGGGCTACAGCCCCTACGAGCAGTACTTC; CDR3: CASSSSPGYSPYEQYF
D: .; V: TRBV28; size: .; length: 14; J: TRBJ1-1; DNA: TGTGCCAGCAGTTTCCGGGGGTGGGTCACTGAAGCTTTCTTT; CDR3: CASSFRGWVTEAFF
D: TRBD1; V: TRBV4-3; size: .; length: 14; J: TRBJ1-4; DNA: TGCGCCAGCAGCCAAAACAGGGGCAGGGAAAAACTGTTTTTT; CDR3: CASSQNRGREKLFF
D: TRBD2; V: TRBV15; size: .; length: 17; J: TRBJ2-3; DNA: TGTGCCACCAGCAGAGATTCTCTAGCGGGGGGCCCAGATACGCAGTATTTT; CDR3: CATSRDSLAGGPDTQYF
D: TRBD1; V: TRBV14; size: few; length: 15; J: TRBJ1-6; DNA: TGTGCCAGCAGTCCGGGACAGGGCATTAATTCACCCCTCCACTTT; CDR3: CASSPGQGINSPLHF
D: TRBD2; V: TRBV29-1; size: .; length: 15; J: TRBJ2-2; DNA: TGCAGCGTTTCCCCAGCGGGGCCTCGGACCGGGGAGCTGTTTTTT; CDR3: CSVSPAGPRTGELFF
D: .; V: TRBV6-5; size: .; length: 14; J: TRBJ1-2; DNA: TGTGCCACCGTAGGGAGGGCGTCTAACTATGGCTACACCTTC; CDR3: CATVGRASNYGYTF
D: .; V: TRBV6-5; size: few; length: 14; J: TRBJ1-1; DNA: TGTGCCAGCAGTGGCAGGACAGTGAACACTGAAGCTTTCTTT; CDR3: CASSGRTVNTEAFF
D: .; V: TRBV5-5; size: .; length: 16; J: TRBJ1-1; DNA: TGTGCCAGCAGCTTGGGGTCAGGGGCTGCGAACACTGAAGCTTTCTTT; CDR3: CASSLGSGAANTEAFF
D: TRBD1; V: TRBV7-8; size: .; length: 17; J: TRBJ1-5; DNA: TGTGCCAGCAGCTCCAGGGTGGGGGACAGGGCACGGCAGCCCCAGCATTTT; CDR3: CASSSRVGDRARQPQHF
D: TRBD2; V: TRBV29-1; size: .; length: 14; J: TRBJ2-5; DNA: TGCAGCGTCCGGGGGGTGGGCCCGCAAGAGACCCAGTACTTC; CDR3: CSVRGVGPQETQYF
D: .; V: TRBV2; size: .; length: 13; J: TRBJ1-6; DNA: TGTGCCATCAAAGGGGGTGATAATTCACCCCTCCACTTT; CDR3: CAIKGGDNSPLHF
D: .; V: TRBV6-6; size: .; length: 13; J: TRBJ1-1; DNA: TGTGCCAGCAGCCCTTTCGCCGGCACTGAAGCTTTCTTT; CDR3: CASSPFAGTEAFF
D: TRBD1; V: TRBV29-1; size: once; length: 12; J: TRBJ1-2; DNA: TGCAGCGTTGACAAGGGGGCGTACGGCTACACCTTC; CDR3: CSVDKGAYGYTF
D: .; V: TRBV2; size: .; length: 13; J: TRBJ1-1; DNA: TGTGCCAGCAGTGAGCTACCGAACACTGAAGCTTTCTTT; CDR3: CASSELPNTEAFF
D: TRBD2; V: TRBV5-1; size: once; length: 16; J: TRBJ2-7; DNA: TGCGCCAGCAGCCCGGCTAGCGGGGGGTCCTCCTACGAGCAGTACTTC; CDR3: CASSPASGGSSYEQYF
D: .; V: TRBV30; size: .; length: 11; J: TRBJ1-1; DNA: TGTGCCTGGAGTCAGAATAATGAAGCTTTCTTT; CDR3: CAWSQNNEAFF
D: .; V: TRBV19; size: .; length: 14; J: TRBJ2-5; DNA: TGTGCCAGTACGCATGGAGGGTTTGGAGAGACCCAGTACTTC; CDR3: CASTHGGFGETQYF
D: .; V: TRBV5-5; size: .; length: 12; J: TRBJ1-2; DNA: TGTGCCAGCAGCTCGACAATCGATGGCTACACCTTC; CDR3: CASSSTIDGYTF
D: TRBD1; V: TRBV6-6; size: .; length: 16; J: TRBJ2-2; DNA: TGTGCCAGCAGGGGGCCGGGACAGATTCAACCCGGGGAGCTGTTTTTT; CDR3: CASRGPGQIQPGELFF
D: .; V: TRBV6-1; size: .; length: 13; J: TRBJ1-5; DNA: TGTGCCAGCGGGTATGGACCCGATCAGCCCCAGCATTTT; CDR3: CASGYGPDQPQHF
D: .; V: TRBV7-2; size: .; length: 15; J: TRBJ2-5; DNA: TGTGCCAGCAGCTTAGTCGGGGCTGGCGGGGAGACCCAGTACTTC; CDR3: CASSLVGAGGETQYF
D: .; V: TRBV9; size: .; length: 12; J: TRBJ1-2; DNA: TGTGCCAGCAGCACACCCAGCTATGGCTACACCTTC; CDR3: CASSTPSYGYTF
D: .; V: TRBV15; size: .; length: 13; J: TRBJ2-7; DNA: TGTGCCACCAGCAGATTCCAGCTGGGAGAGCAGTACTTC; CDR3: CATSRFQLGEQYF
D: TRBD1; V: TRBV4-1; size: .; length: 17; J: TRBJ1-6; DNA: TGCGCCAGCAGCCAAGATTGGTGGACAGGGGAAAATTCACCCCTCCACTTT; CDR3: CASSQDWWTGENSPLHF
D: TRBD1; V: TRBV19; size: .; length: 15; J: TRBJ1-6; DNA: TGTGCCAGTAGTATGGGGGGACAGCTTTGGTCACCCCTCCACTTT; CDR3: CASSMGGQLWSPLHF
D: TRBD1; V: TRBV9; size: .; length: 16; J: TRBJ2-2; DNA: TGTGCCAGCAGCGCCACAGGGGCGGCGAACACCGGGGAGCTGTTTTTT; CDR3: CASSATGAANTGELFF
D: TRBD2; V: TRBV7-6; size: .; length: 16; J: TRBJ2-3; DNA: TGTGCCAGCAGCTTAGCTTCGCGGGGGGGCCCAGATACGCAGTATTTT; CDR3: CASSLASRGGPDTQYF
D: .; V: TRBV7-9; size: few; length: 14; J: TRBJ1-2; DNA: TGTGCCAGCAGCTTAATCTGGGTTTACTATGGCTACACCTTC; CDR3: CASSLIWVYYGYTF
D: .; V: TRBV5-5; size: .; length: 16; J: TRBJ1-4; DNA: TGTGCCAGCAGGCCGGGGGTCACAGAGGGGAATGAAAAACTGTTTTTT; CDR3: CASRPGVTEGNEKLFF
D: .; V: TRBV9; size: .; length: 11; J: TRBJ1-2; DNA: TGTGCCAGCGGCACCGGGGGTTTTGGCACCTTC; CDR3: CASGTGGFGTF
D: .; V: TRBV7-9; size: .; length: 14; J: TRBJ1-1; DNA: TGTGCCAGCAGCTTGGGTATATCGAACACTGAAGCTTTCTTT; CDR3: CASSLGISNTEAFF
D: .; V: TRBV5-1; size: .; length: 14; J: TRBJ2-7; DNA: TGCGCCAGCAGCTTGGCCACTGATTCCTACGAGCAGTACTTC; CDR3: CASSLATDSYEQYF